This entry describes one TCR beta chain. These data come from a study of blood T cell repertoires in COVID-19. Only in-frame clones appear in the TCRdb table, and some are missing; sequencing was by immunoSEQ multiplex PCR. The sample has about 350,000 clones; about 90% are singletons. The CDR3 totals 14 residues. Germline loops: CDR1 LGHDT, CDR2 YNNKEL (reference sequence). V was pared by 6 bases and J by 2 bases, with 4 bases of the junction left unmatched. Self-reported history from a screening survey and questionnaire set each donor's cohort. Recovered participants had two consecutive negative NP/OP PCR tests, healthcare professional clearance, or symptom resolution.

The sample was PBMCs or T cells enriched from blood (not recorded which). This clonotype originated in a woman aged 25 to 39 who had recovered from COVID-19. The V call is TRBV3-1 (or the pseudogene TRBV3-2), the J call TRBJ1-2; 9 bases match TRBD1. CDR3 sequence (DNA): TGTGCCAGCAGAGAGACAGGGGGGAACTATGGCTACACCTTC. It codes for CASRETGGNYGYTF.